Each of the 5 T cell receptor beta chains below was sequenced from the same sample in a study of human T cells and chemical hapten exposure. Time point in this sample: patch test 1, 2 weeks after DPC sensitization. Treatment noted: therapeutic diphenylcyclopropenone sensitization with weekly scalp DPC. TCRdb called the RACE reads again in MiXCR, with one record for every CDR3 protein. The sample gives 100,000 to 150,000 distinct CDR3 sequences, 12% to 15% of which show up once; over 0.85% is in the top ten. Sequencing used whole blood, obtained in connection with sensitization to the hapten diphenylcyclopropenone (DPC). The receptor set was obtained from a man younger than 35 with alopecia areata. Some clones in this sample may be carry-over from other donors' samples.

The chain has TRBV9 and TRBJ1-1, with no clear D. The V end lost 0 bases, the J end lost 4 bases, and 4 bases lay between the germline ends. Germline CDR1 is SGDLS and CDR2 is YYNGEE. The CDR3 consists of 12 residues. The CDR3 DNA reads as TGTGCCAGCAGCGTAGCAGGCACTGAAGCTTTCTTT. It specifies CASSVAGTEAFF.

This rearrangement joins TRBV7-9 to TRBJ2-2; D uncertain. The CDR3 is 14 amino acids. CDR1 and CDR2 (germline): SEHNR, FQNEAQ (reference sequence). The germline V and J ends were trimmed by 5 bases and 4 bases, with 11 bases remaining between them. CDR3 nucleotide sequence: TGTGCCAGCAGCCTACAAGAAATCACCGGGGAGCTGTTTTTT. It codes for CASSLQEITGELFF.

This chain links TRBV15 with TRBJ2-2; D could derive from TRBD1 or TRBD2 (5 bases each). The CDR3 contains 19 residues. Germline V CDR1 and CDR2: LNHNV, YYDKDF (reference sequence). V was pared by 1 base and J by 2 bases, with 20 bases between. The CDR3 here is CATSRVQWDRLKNTGELFF. The CDR3 coding sequence is TGTGCCACCAGCAGAGTTCAGTGGGACCGCCTGAAAAACACCGGGGAGCTGTTTTTT.

This clonotype turned up a few times. DNA of the CDR3: TGCGCCAGCAGCCCGTCGACAGAAATGAACACTGAAGCTTTCTTT. This translates into CASSPSTEMNTEAFF. This chain links TRBV4-3 with TRBJ1-1; possible D gene TRBD1, 5 bases. This CDR3 has 15 amino acids. The V end was cut by 4 bases, the J end by 0 bases, with 12 bases between. CDR1 and CDR2 from the germline V gene are LGHNA and YSLEER.

This clonotype showed up just a few times. CDR3 residues: CASSPVARGDYGYTF. CDR3 nucleotides: TGTGCCAGCTCACCAGTTGCGAGGGGGGACTATGGCTACACCTTC. This sequence joins TRBV18 and TRBJ1-2, with D maybe TRBD1 (6 bases). This CDR3 contains 15 residues. Germline CDR1 is KGHSH and CDR2 is LQKENI. Trimming removed 2 bases at V and 3 bases at J, with 13 bases between.